A single sample is the source of the 16 T cell receptor beta chains below, sequenced in a study of shared clonotypes between healthy human individuals. Profiled with immunoSEQ multiplex PCR; TCRdb holds only in-frame clones, not every one. The sample yields roughly 2 million clones, approximately 94% seen once. Specimen: naive CD4+ T cells sorted from blood. Documented subset: CD45RA+ positively selected. The receptors originated from a man younger than 35 in good health.

This chain connects TRBV2 to TRBJ2-7; 7 positions agree with TRBD1. Trimming removed 7 bases from V and 3 bases from J; junction bases left unmatched: 3. This CDR3 has 12 amino acids. The germline V gene encodes CDR1 SNHLY and CDR2 FYNNEI. CDR3 nucleotides: TGTGCCAGCATTGGACAGGACTACGAGCAGTACTTC. Amino acids: CASIGQDYEQYF.

This clone was found once. CDR3 in amino acids: CAWSVRTLAKETQYF. In nucleotides, the CDR3 is TGTGCCTGGAGTGTACGAACATTAGCGAAAGAGACCCAGTACTTC. The J gene is TRBJ2-5, the V gene TRBV30; D perhaps matches TRBD2 (5 bases). The CDR3 extends over 15 amino acids. CDR1 GTSNPN and CDR2 SVGIG come from the germline V gene (reference sequence). Trimming cost V 0 bases and J 3 bases, with 14 bases left between them.

V and J are TRBV6-1 and TRBJ2-7; the match to TRBD1 covers 8 bases. From germline, CDR1 is MNHNS and CDR2 SASEGT. The CDR3 has 14 residues. The junction had 9 bases not matched to a gene; V was cut back by 5 bases and J by 6 bases. CDR3 in DNA: TGTGCCAGCAGTCTTTCGACAGGGGTGGGCGAGCAGTACTTC. Amino acid sequence: CASSLSTGVGEQYF.

A single count supports this clone. The V and J genes are TRBV27 and TRBJ1-5; D gene unclear. The germline V gene has CDR1 MNHEY and CDR2 SMNVEV (reference sequence). CDR3 length equals 15 residues. Trimming cost V 0 bases and J 3 bases, with 9 bases left between them. The CDR3 region is CASSLSAVLNQPQHF. Written as DNA, the CDR3 is TGTGCCAGCAGTTTATCGGCAGTCCTCAATCAGCCCCAGCATTTT.

The chain has TRBV4-1 and TRBJ2-7; 8 bases are shared with TRBD1. J lost 2 bases, V lost 3 bases, and 6 bases had no gene match. The CDR3 is 15 amino acids. Germline-derived CDR1 and CDR2 are MGHRA and YSYEKL. The CDR3 spells CASSHGQGEAYEQYF. The CDR3 DNA reads TGCGCCAGCAGCCACGGACAGGGAGAAGCCTACGAGCAGTACTTC.

The chain carries TRBV7-2 and TRBJ1-1, with TRBD1 matching over 8 bases. CDR1 is SGHTA and CDR2 is FQGNSA in the germline V gene. V lost 4 bases, J lost 5 bases, and 12 bases stayed unmatched. The CDR3 length is 16 residues. This CDR3 reads CASSSTDRVYGTEAFF. The CDR3 bases are TGTGCCAGCAGCTCAACGGACAGGGTCTATGGGACTGAAGCTTTCTTT.

Concerning this clone: Other DNA sequences in this specimen translate into the identical CDR3. The chain carries TRBV6-6 and TRBJ1-1; D is perhaps TRBD1 (5 bases). V was clipped by 2 bases and J by 3 bases, with 7 bases between them. The CDR3 spans 13 residues. CDR1 MNHNY and CDR2 SVGAGI come from the germline V gene (reference sequence). The DNA of the CDR3 is TGTGCCAGCAGTTACAGGGACTACACTGAAGCTTTCTTT. Protein: CASSYRDYTEAFF.

The gene calls are TRBV10-3 and TRBJ2-7, with 9 positions matching TRBD1. The CDR3 is 15 residues long. Germline trimming cut 8 bases from V and 5 bases from J; bases unmatched to any gene: 13. Germline lookup yields CDR1 ENHRY and CDR2 SYGVKD. The CDR3 DNA sequence: TGTGCCATCGGGCGGACAGGGGAGTTGGTCCACGAGCAGTACTTC. Protein sequence: CAIGRTGELVHEQYF.

The sample holds one count of this clone. The chain carries TRBV5-1 and TRBJ2-1; the match to TRBD2 covers 7 bases. The J segment lost 3 bases and the V segment lost 0 bases, leaving 9 bases of the junction unmatched. This CDR3 spans 17 amino acids. Germline lookup yields CDR1 SGHRS and CDR2 YFSETQ. The CDR3 here is CASSLAIGGSYYNEQFF. The CDR3 nucleotides read TGCGCCAGCAGCTTGGCCATCGGGGGGAGTTACTACAATGAGCAGTTCTTC.

The chain employs TRBV6-6 and TRBJ2-5; D is undetermined. The germline CDR1 and CDR2 sequences are MNHNY and SVGAGI (reference sequence). V shed 0 bases and J shed 2 bases, with 10 bases lying between them. The CDR3 runs to 15 residues. The CDR3 DNA follows: TGTGCCAGCAGTTACTCGACCCTAATGCAAGAGACCCAGTACTTC. Translating it yields CASSYSTLMQETQYF.

The rearrangement joins TRBV28 to TRBJ1-5; tentatively, D is TRBD1 (6 bases). Trimming took off 4 bases at V and 0 bases at J, with 16 bases between the two ends. The CDR3 covers 17 residues. Germline values: CDR1 MDHEN, CDR2 SYDVKM. CDR3: CASSSKTGALSNQPQHF. The CDR3 coding sequence is TGTGCCAGCAGTTCGAAAACGGGGGCCCTTAGCAATCAGCCCCAGCATTTT.

CDR3 DNA: TGTGCCAGCAGTGAAATTCTATACCGGACAGTTCACGAGCAGTACTTC. Translated: CASSEILYRTVHEQYF. V and J are TRBV6-1 and TRBJ2-7; possibly TRBD1 for D (6 bases). Trimming stripped 2 bases from V and 5 bases from J, with 19 bases between. The CDR3 covers 16 residues. Germline V gene sequence: CDR1 MNHNS, CDR2 SASEGT.

To note about this clone: In the same sample, other DNA sequences code for this CDR3. The J gene is TRBJ2-3, the V gene TRBV7-2; D uncertain. Germline CDR1 and CDR2: SGHTA and FQGNSA. The CDR3 is 11 residues long. V dropped 5 bases and J dropped 2 bases, with 2 bases sitting between them. In DNA form, the CDR3 reads TGTGCCAGCAGCCACACAGATACGCAGTATTTT. Residues: CASSHTDTQYF.

The sample holds a few counts of this clone. An end of the junction differs from the germline gene, which may be a read error. The chain couples TRBV18 to TRBJ1-4; perhaps TRBD1 as D (5 bases). The CDR3 runs 14 residues. Germline lookup yields CDR1 KGHSH and CDR2 LQKENI. CDR3 DNA: TGTGCCAGCTCGCCACCGGGGACGGGGGAAAAACTGTTTTTT. Its protein is CASSPPGTGEKLFF. The full variable domain, in which reference TRBV18 and TRBJ1-4 provide the parts outside the CDR3, is NAGVMQNPRHLVRRRGQEARLRCSPMKGHSHVYWYRQLPEEGLKFMVYLQKENIIDESGMPKERFSAEFPKEGPSILRIQQVVRGDSAAYFCASSPPGTGEKLFFGSGTQLSVL.

The V and J genes are TRBV11-2 and TRBJ1-4; D call uncertain. The length of the CDR3 is 15 residues. Germline V gene data show CDR1 as SGHAT and CDR2 as FQNNGV. V shed 1 base and J shed 8 bases, with 14 bases lying between them. The CDR3 nucleotides are TGTGCCAGCAGCTTAGGGGTGGGGTCTGGAGAAAAACTGTTTTTT. The encoded protein is CASSLGVGSGEKLFF.

The rearrangement uses TRBV15 and TRBJ1-6; the D is unclear. The germline CDR1 and CDR2 sequences are LNHNV and YYDKDF (reference sequence). The CDR3 length is 12 residues. The ends were cut back, 6 bases at V and 9 bases at J, with 9 bases in the middle. The DNA of the CDR3 is TGTGCCACCAGTGGCAGTACTTCACCCCTCCACTTT. It yields the protein CATSGSTSPLHF.